This record covers a single TCR beta chain. The antigen remains unidentified. Assay execution proceeded at the deep level. The table came from immunoSEQ multiplex PCR; TCRdb's copy has only in-frame clones and leaves some out. In the table there are hundreds of thousands of clones, roughly 95% of which are singletons. The data derive from a study of shared clonotypes between healthy human individuals. Whole-study results and caveats: Estimated richness was generally greater in naive than memory subsets.

A CD45RA-negative memory subset and a CD45RA+ naive subset were separated from the CD4+ cells. The CDR3 has 13 amino acids. J was trimmed by 4 bases and V by 5 bases; bases with no gene match: 2. The germline V gene encodes CDR1 MNHEY and CDR2 SVGAGI. The source is a woman in her 30s in good health. The chain carries TRBV6-5 and TRBJ1-5, with 7 positions matching TRBD1. Sequenced input: naive CD4+ T cells sorted from blood. Subset: CD45RA+ positively selected. The CDR3 sequence: CASSRTGNQPQHF. DNA for the CDR3: TGTGCCAGCAGTCGGACAGGTAATCAGCCCCAGCATTTT.